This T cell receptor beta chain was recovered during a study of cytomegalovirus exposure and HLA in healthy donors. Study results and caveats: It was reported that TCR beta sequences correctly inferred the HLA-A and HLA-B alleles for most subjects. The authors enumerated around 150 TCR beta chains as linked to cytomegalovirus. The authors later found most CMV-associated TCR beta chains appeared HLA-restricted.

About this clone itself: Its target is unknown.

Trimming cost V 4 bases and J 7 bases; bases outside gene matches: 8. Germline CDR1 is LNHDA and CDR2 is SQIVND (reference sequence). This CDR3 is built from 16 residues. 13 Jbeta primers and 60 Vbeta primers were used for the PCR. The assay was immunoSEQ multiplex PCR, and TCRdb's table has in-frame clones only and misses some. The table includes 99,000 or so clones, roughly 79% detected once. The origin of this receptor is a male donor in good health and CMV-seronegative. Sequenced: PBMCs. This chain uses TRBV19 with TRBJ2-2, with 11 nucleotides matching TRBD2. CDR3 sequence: CASSNRLAGTGGELFF. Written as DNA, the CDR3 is TGTGCCAGTAGTAACCGACTAGCGGGAACGGGCGGGGAGCTGTTTTTT.